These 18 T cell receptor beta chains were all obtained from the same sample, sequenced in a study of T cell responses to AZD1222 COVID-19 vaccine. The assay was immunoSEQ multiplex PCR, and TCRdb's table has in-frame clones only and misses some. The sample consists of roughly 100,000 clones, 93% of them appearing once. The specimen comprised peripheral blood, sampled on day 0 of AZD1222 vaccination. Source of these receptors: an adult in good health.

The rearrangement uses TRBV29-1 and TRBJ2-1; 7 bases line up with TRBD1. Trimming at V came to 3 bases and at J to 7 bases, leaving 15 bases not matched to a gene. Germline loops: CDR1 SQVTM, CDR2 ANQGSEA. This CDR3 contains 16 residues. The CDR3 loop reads CSVDLEGATGWNEQFF. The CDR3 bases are TGCAGCGTTGACCTCGAGGGGGCCACCGGGTGGAATGAGCAGTTCTTC.

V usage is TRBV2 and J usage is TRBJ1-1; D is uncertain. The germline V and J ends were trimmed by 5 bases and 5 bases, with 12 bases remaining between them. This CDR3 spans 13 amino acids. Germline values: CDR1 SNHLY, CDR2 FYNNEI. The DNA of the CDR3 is TGTGCCAGCAGTCGAGCCCCGGGAACTGAAGCTTTCTTT. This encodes CASSRAPGTEAFF. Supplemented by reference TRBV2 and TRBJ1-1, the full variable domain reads EPEVTQTPSHQVTQMGQEVILRCVPISNHLYFYWYRQILGQKVEFLVSFYNNEISEKSEIFDDQFSVERPDGSNFTLKIRSTKLEDSAMYFCASSRAPGTEAFFGQGTRLTVV.

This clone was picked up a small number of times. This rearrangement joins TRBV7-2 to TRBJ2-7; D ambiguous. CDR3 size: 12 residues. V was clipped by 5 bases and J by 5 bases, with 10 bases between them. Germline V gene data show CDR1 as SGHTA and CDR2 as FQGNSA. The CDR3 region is CASSLGLDEQYF. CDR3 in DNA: TGTGCCAGCAGCCTGGGATTAGACGAGCAGTACTTC.

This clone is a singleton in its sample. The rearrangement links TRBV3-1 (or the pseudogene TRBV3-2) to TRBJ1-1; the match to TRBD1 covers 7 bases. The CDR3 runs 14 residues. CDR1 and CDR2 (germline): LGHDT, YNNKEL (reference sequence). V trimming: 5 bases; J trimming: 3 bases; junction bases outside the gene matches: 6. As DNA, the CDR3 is TGTGCCAGCAGCTTGGCCGGGACAGACACTGAAGCTTTCTTT. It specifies CASSLAGTDTEAFF.

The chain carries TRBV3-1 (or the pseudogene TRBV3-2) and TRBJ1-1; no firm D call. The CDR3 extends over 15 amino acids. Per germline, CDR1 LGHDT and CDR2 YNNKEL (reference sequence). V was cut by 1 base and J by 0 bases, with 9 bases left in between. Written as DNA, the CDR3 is TGTGCCAGCAGCCAAGTTGTACAGCTGAACACTGAAGCTTTCTTT. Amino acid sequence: CASSQVVQLNTEAFF.

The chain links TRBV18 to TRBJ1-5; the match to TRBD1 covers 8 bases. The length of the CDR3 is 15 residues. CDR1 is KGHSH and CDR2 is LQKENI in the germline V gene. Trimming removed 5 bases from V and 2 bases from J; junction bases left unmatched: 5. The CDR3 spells CASSATGVGNQPQHF. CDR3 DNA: TGTGCCAGCTCAGCGACAGGGGTCGGCAATCAGCCCCAGCATTTT.

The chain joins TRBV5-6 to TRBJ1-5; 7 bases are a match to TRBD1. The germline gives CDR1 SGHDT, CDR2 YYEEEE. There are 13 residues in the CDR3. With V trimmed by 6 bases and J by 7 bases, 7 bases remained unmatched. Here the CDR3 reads CASNRQGRQPQHF. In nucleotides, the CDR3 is TGTGCCAGCAACCGACAGGGAAGACAGCCCCAGCATTTT. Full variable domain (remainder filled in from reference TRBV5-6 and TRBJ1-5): DAGVTQSPTHLIKTRGQQVTLRCSPKSGHDTVSWYQQALGQGPQFIFQYYEEEERQRGNFPDRFSGHQFPNYSSELNVNALLLGDSALYLCASNRQGRQPQHFGDGTRLSIL.

For the CDR3, the DNA is TGTGCCAGCTCACCACCGGGGTTTCAGCCCCAGCATTTT. Translating gives CASSPPGFQPQHF. This chain joins TRBV18 and TRBJ1-5; D ambiguous. Germline CDR1 reads KGHSH; CDR2 reads LQKENI. Trimming took 0 bases from V and 6 from J, leaving 6 bases between them. The CDR3 runs 13 residues.

In DNA, the CDR3 is TGTGCCAGCAGCTTAGCGCAAAATGGGTATGGCTACACCTTC. It specifies CASSLAQNGYGYTF. This sequence joins TRBV7-2 and TRBJ1-2; D call uncertain. Germline CDR1 reads SGHTA; CDR2 reads FQGNSA. Deletions cut 0 bases from V and 5 bases from J, with 10 bases between. The CDR3 is 14 residues long.

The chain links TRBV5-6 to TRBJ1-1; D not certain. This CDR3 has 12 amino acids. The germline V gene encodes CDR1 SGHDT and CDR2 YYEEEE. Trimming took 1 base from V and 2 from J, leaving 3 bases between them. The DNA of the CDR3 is TGTGCCAGCAGCTTGAAAAACACTGAAGCTTTCTTT. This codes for CASSLKNTEAFF.

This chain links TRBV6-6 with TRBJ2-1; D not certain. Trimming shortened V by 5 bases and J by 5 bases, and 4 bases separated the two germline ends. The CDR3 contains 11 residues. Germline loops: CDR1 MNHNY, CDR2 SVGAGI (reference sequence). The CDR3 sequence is CASSQNNEQFF. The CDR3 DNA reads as TGTGCCAGCAGTCAAAACAATGAGCAGTTCTTC.

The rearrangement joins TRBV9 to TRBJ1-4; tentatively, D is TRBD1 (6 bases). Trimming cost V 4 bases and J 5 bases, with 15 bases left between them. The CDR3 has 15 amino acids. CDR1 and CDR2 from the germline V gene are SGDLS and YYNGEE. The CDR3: CASSSRGADNEKLFF. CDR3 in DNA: TGTGCCAGCAGCAGCCGGGGGGCCGACAATGAAAAACTGTTTTTT.

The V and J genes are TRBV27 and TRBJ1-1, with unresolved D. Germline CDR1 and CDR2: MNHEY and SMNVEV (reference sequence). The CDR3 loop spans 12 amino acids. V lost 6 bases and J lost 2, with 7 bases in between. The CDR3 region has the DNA TGTGCCAGCAGGGACCCCAACACTGAAGCTTTCTTT. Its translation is CASRDPNTEAFF.

The CDR3 spells CASPAGLAVRSSYEQYF. The CDR3 DNA sequence: TGTGCCAGCCCCGCGGGACTAGCGGTTAGAAGCTCCTACGAGCAGTACTTC. The V gene is TRBV21-1, the J gene TRBJ2-7; TRBD2 is taken as the D call from the table, unchecked against the DNA. TRBV21-1 represents a pseudogene. The CDR3 has 17 amino acids.

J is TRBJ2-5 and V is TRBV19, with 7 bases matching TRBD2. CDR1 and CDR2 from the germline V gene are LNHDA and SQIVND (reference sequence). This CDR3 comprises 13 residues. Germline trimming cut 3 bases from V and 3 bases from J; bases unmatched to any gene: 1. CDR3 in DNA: TGTGCCAGTAGTATGGGGGGGAAAGAGACCCAGTACTTC. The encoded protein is CASSMGGKETQYF.

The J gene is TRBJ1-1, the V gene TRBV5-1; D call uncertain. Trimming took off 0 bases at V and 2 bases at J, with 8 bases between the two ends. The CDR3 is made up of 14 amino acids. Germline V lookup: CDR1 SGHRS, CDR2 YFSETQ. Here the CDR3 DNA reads TGCGCCAGCAGCTTGGCGGCATCCAACACTGAAGCTTTCTTT. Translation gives CASSLAASNTEAFF. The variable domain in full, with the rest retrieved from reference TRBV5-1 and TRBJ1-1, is KAGVTQTPRYLIKTRGQQVTLSCSPISGHRSVSWYQQTPGQGLQFLFEYFSETQRNKGNFPGRFSGRQFSNSRSEMNVSTLELGDSALYLCASSLAASNTEAFFGQGTRLTVV.

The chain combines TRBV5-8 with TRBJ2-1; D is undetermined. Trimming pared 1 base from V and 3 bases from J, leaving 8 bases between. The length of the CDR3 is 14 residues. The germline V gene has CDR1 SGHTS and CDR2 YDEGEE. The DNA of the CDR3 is TGTGCCAGCAGCTTGCAGCGTTACTACAATGAGCAGTTCTTC. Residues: CASSLQRYYNEQFF.

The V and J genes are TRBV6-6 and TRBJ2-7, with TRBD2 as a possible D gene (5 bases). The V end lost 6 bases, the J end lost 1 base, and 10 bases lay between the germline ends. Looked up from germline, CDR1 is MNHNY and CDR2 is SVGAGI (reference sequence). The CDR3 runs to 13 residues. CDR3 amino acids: CASSPLESYEQYF. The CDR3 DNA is TGTGCCAGCAGCCCACTAGAATCCTACGAGCAGTACTTC.